The clone carrying this T cell receptor (beta chain) was observed a handful of times. The sample is drawn from a study of blood T cell repertoires in COVID-19. On the study more broadly: Both acute and convalescent COVID-19 samples were obtained from the United States, Italy and Spain. The analysed material was cDNA or gDNA that came from T cells, B-cell-depleted T cells, or PBMCs.

Trimming removed 4 bases from V and 4 bases from J, with 7 bases in between. Germline V gene sequence: CDR1 SNHLY, CDR2 FYNNEI. The CDR3 spans 13 residues. Here immunoSEQ multiplex PCR was the method, and the copy in TCRdb shows in-frame clones only, minus some. The sample holds about 200,000 clones; over 70% are singletons and the top ten take roughly 6.7%. The V gene is TRBV2, the J gene TRBJ2-2; D perhaps matches TRBD1 (6 bases). What was sequenced was peripheral blood. The sequence was collected from a woman aged 70-85 years with acute or convalescent COVID-19. CDR3 in amino acids: CASSGDITGELFF. The CDR3 DNA follows: TGTGCCAGCAGTGGGGACATCACCGGGGAGCTGTTTTTT.